Presented here are 30 T cell receptor beta chains from one specimen sequenced in a study of shared clonotypes between healthy human individuals. TCRdb's table, derived via immunoSEQ multiplex PCR, lists solely in-frame clones and lacks some. The table lists around 690,000 clones, less than 95% of them singletons. Sequencing was carried out using memory CD8+ T cells from PBMCs. Sample subset: CD45RO+ cells pooled with CCR7-negative TemRA cells. These receptors were collected from a man aged 18-30 years in good health. Some clones in this sample may be carry-over from other donors' samples.

This chain joins TRBV27 and TRBJ2-7; either TRBD1 or TRBD2 may fit D (5 bases each). Per the germline V gene, CDR1 is MNHEY and CDR2 is SMNVEV (reference sequence). The CDR3 is 14 residues long. V was trimmed by 5 bases and J by 3 bases, leaving 14 bases between them. The CDR3 sequence is CASSAGTAHYEQYF. CDR3 nucleotide sequence: TGTGCCAGCAGTGCAGGGACCGCACACTACGAGCAGTACTTC.

The chain combines TRBV2 with TRBJ2-7; weak D call: TRBD2 (6 bases). V was trimmed by 1 base and J by 4 bases, leaving 14 bases between them. The CDR3 sequence is 15 residues long. Germline CDR1 and CDR2: SNHLY and FYNNEI. The CDR3 spells CASSEGGGTGYEQYF. The CDR3 DNA reads as TGTGCCAGCAGTGAAGGGGGCGGGACCGGATACGAGCAGTACTTC.

This clone was seen just once. The rearrangement uses TRBV6-1 and TRBJ2-7; unclear D gene. The CDR3 contains 17 residues. Germline lookup yields CDR1 MNHNS and CDR2 SASEGT. Between the trimmed V and J ends, which lost 0 bases and 4 bases, there was a span of 19 bases. Here the CDR3 DNA reads TGTGCCAGCAGTGAAGCGCTGCACTCTGCTGTGCCTTACGAGCAGTACTTC. It is translated as CASSEALHSAVPYEQYF.

This clone showed up just once. The chain recombines TRBV4-1 with TRBJ2-1; 8 nucleotides agree with TRBD2. With 6 bases clipped from V and 0 bases from J, the junction kept 4 bases outside the gene matches. CDR1 and CDR2 (germline): MGHRA, YSYEKL. This CDR3 is built from 15 residues. The CDR3 DNA reads as TGCGCCAGCAGTTATAGCGGGGTCTCCTACAATGAGCAGTTCTTC. It yields the protein CASSYSGVSYNEQFF.

This chain links TRBV5-4 with TRBJ2-7; 7 bases line up with TRBD1. Germline CDR1 reads SGHNT; CDR2 reads YYREEE (reference sequence). V was clipped by 4 bases and J by 2 bases; unmatched bases: 9. CDR3 length: 15 residues. The CDR3 DNA follows: TGTGCCAGCAGCCCACCCGATACAGGGGCCTACGAGCAGTACTTC. Translating gives CASSPPDTGAYEQYF.

The chain is built from TRBV6-5 and TRBJ2-7; D might be TRBD1 (7 bases). V shed 7 bases and J shed 5 bases, with 15 bases lying between them. CDR3 size: 13 residues. Per germline, CDR1 MNHEY and CDR2 SVGAGI. CDR3 DNA sequence: TGTGCCAGCACCCCGACAGGGAGGCACGAGCAGTACTTC. Its protein is CASTPTGRHEQYF.

This clone occurred a few times. V and J are TRBV6-1 and TRBJ2-1; 8 nucleotides match TRBD1. Germline V gives CDR1 MNHNS, CDR2 SASEGT. CDR3 size: 16 residues. V gave up 3 bases and J gave up 0 bases; unmatched junction bases: 4. Here the CDR3 reads CASSDSGGGSYNEQFF. CDR3 DNA: TGTGCCAGCAGTGATTCAGGGGGCGGCTCCTACAATGAGCAGTTCTTC.

As for this clone: The CDR3 ends on some other residue instead of the conserved phenylalanine or tryptophan, so this is likely a read error. The limits of the CDR3 on the DNA are not certain, so only TCRdb's listed CDR3 is given. The chain employs TRBV19 and TRBJ1-2. Including both end residues, the CDR3 is 9 amino acids long. Germline-derived CDR1 and CDR2 are LNHDA and SQIVND (reference sequence). The CDR3 spells CASPTRPSD.

This chain joins TRBV4-1 and TRBJ1-5; TRBD1 is a possible D gene (6 bases). CDR1 and CDR2 from the germline V gene are MGHRA and YSYEKL. With 1 base removed from V and 2 bases from J, the gap between germline ends came to 12 bases. The CDR3 runs to 16 residues. CDR3 amino acids: CASSQGPGEGNQPQHF. CDR3 coding DNA: TGCGCCAGCAGCCAAGGTCCAGGGGAGGGCAATCAGCCCCAGCATTTT.

The chain uses TRBV9 and TRBJ2-5; D remains ambiguous. The germline V and J ends were trimmed by 3 bases and 5 bases, with 11 bases remaining between them. CDR1 SGDLS and CDR2 YYNGEE come from the germline V gene. This CDR3 contains 13 residues. The CDR3 sequence: CASSARIRETQYF. The DNA for the CDR3 is TGTGCCAGCAGCGCCCGCATAAGGGAGACCCAGTACTTC.

The chain combines TRBV27 with TRBJ2-7; D is ambiguous. The CDR3 covers 15 residues. Trimming removed 6 bases at V and 0 bases at J, with 15 bases between. Germline lookup yields CDR1 MNHEY and CDR2 SMNVEV (reference sequence). As DNA, the CDR3 is TGTGCCAGCAGAAAGACGGTTACGAGCTCCTACGAGCAGTACTTC. Protein: CASRKTVTSSYEQYF.

The chain couples TRBV10-2 to TRBJ2-7; a possible D gene is TRBD2 (5 bases). Trimming took off 6 bases at V and 4 bases at J, with 16 bases between the two ends. The germline V gene has CDR1 WSHSY and CDR2 SAAADI. The CDR3 has 14 residues. This CDR3 reads CASRAPGPGYEQYF. The CDR3 coding sequence is TGCGCCAGCAGGGCTCCGGGCCCGGGATACGAGCAGTACTTC.

This clone has only a few counts. The chain links TRBV7-7 to TRBJ2-2; D is unresolved. Germline values: CDR1 SSHAT, CDR2 FNYEAQ (reference sequence). V lost 4 bases, J lost 6 bases, and 18 bases lay in between. The CDR3 runs 16 residues. The CDR3 sequence is CASSSLRAPWSGELFF. The CDR3 DNA is TGTGCCAGCAGCTCACTCCGGGCCCCTTGGTCCGGGGAGCTGTTTTTT.

The chain combines TRBV28 with TRBJ1-3; D uncertain. This CDR3 is built from 15 residues. V gave up 2 bases and J gave up 0 bases, with 8 bases separating them. Germline loops: CDR1 MDHEN, CDR2 SYDVKM. In nucleotides, the CDR3 is TGTGCCAGCAGTTTAGTGGCGGGCTCTGGAAACACCATATATTTT. Translation: CASSLVAGSGNTIYF.

The CDR3 DNA sequence: TGTGCCAGCAGCGCAGGTAGGAGCTCCTACAATGAGCAGTTCTTC. It is translated as CASSAGRSSYNEQFF. The chain employs TRBV9 and TRBJ2-1; D remains ambiguous. Per the germline V gene, CDR1 is SGDLS and CDR2 is YYNGEE. Trimming pared 3 bases from V and 0 bases from J, leaving 10 bases between. The CDR3 consists of 15 residues.

The chain carries TRBV29-1 and TRBJ1-2; 8 nucleotides align to TRBD1. The germline CDR1 and CDR2 sequences are SQVTM and ANQGSEA. Trimming cost V 2 bases and J 4 bases; bases outside gene matches: 6. The CDR3 has 14 amino acids. The CDR3 DNA is TGCAGCGTTGAAAGGACAGGGACTGGCTATGGCTACACCTTC. Its protein is CSVERTGTGYGYTF.

The CDR3 sequence is CASSIQKFYEQYF. The CDR3 DNA sequence: TGTGCCAGTAGTATACAGAAGTTCTACGAGCAGTACTTC. V gene TRBV19 combines with J gene TRBJ2-7, with unresolved D. Germline CDR1 is LNHDA and CDR2 is SQIVND (reference sequence). CDR3 length: 13 residues. Deletions cut 2 bases from V and 3 bases from J, with 8 bases between.

The genes are TRBV5-4 and TRBJ2-7; 10 bases match TRBD2. The ends lost 0 bases at V and 4 bases at J; junction bases unmatched: 7. CDR1 and CDR2 from the germline V gene are SGHNT and YYREEE (reference sequence). The CDR3 extends over 16 amino acids. The DNA of the CDR3 is TGTGCCAGCAGCTTGGATCCAAGCGGGAGGGTTTACGAGCAGTACTTC. This translates into CASSLDPSGRVYEQYF. The complete variable domain, with remaining parts taken from reference TRBV5-4 and TRBJ2-7, reads ETGVTQSPTHLIKTRGQQVTLRCSSQSGHNTVSWYQQALGQGPQFIFQYYREEENGRGNFPPRFSGLQFPNYSSELNVNALELDDSALYLCASSLDPSGRVYEQYFGPGTRLTVT.

This clone was observed once. The J gene is TRBJ2-1, the V gene TRBV9; D is undetermined. Germline CDR1 SGDLS, CDR2 YYNGEE. The V end was cut by 2 bases, the J end by 7 bases, with 10 bases between. The CDR3 is 13 amino acids. Written as DNA, the CDR3 is TGTGCCAGCAGCGTTGAGTTGTGGAATGAGCAGTTCTTC. As protein: CASSVELWNEQFF.

This chain connects TRBV18 to TRBJ2-3; D possibly corresponds to TRBD1 (5 bases). The CDR3 is 16 amino acids. Germline values: CDR1 KGHSH, CDR2 LQKENI. The V gene lost 0 bases and the J gene lost 0 bases, with 10 bases spanning the gap. The CDR3 loop is CASSPPGRESTDTQYF. The DNA for the CDR3 is TGTGCCAGCTCACCACCGGGCAGGGAAAGCACAGATACGCAGTATTTT.

The chain employs TRBV27 and TRBJ2-1; no clear D. The germline V gene encodes CDR1 MNHEY and CDR2 SMNVEV (reference sequence). The CDR3 loop spans 13 amino acids. Between the trimmed V and J ends, which lost 5 bases and 6 bases, there was a span of 11 bases. The CDR3 loop reads CASSPLTFNEQFF. The CDR3 region has the DNA TGTGCCAGCAGTCCCCTTACTTTCAATGAGCAGTTCTTC.

This rearrangement joins TRBV7-2 to TRBJ2-7; 14 nucleotides align to TRBD2. In germline, CDR1 is SGHTA, CDR2 FQGNSA. J was trimmed by 7 bases and V by 4 bases; bases with no gene match: 6. The CDR3 contains 15 residues. CDR3 nucleotide sequence: TGTGCCAGCAGCTCGCAGACTAGCGGGAGGGATGAGCAGTACTTC. It encodes CASSSQTSGRDEQYF.

The count of this clone is one. The J gene is TRBJ2-5, the V gene TRBV9, with a possible D match to TRBD2 (5 bases). TRBJ2-7 explains the end of the DNA better; the J call may be wrong. CDR1 and CDR2 from the germline V gene are SGDLS and YYNGEE. The CDR3 is 13 amino acids. The CDR3 region has the DNA TGTGCCAGCAGCGTCGACTACTCCTACGAGCAGTACTTC. Its protein is CASSVDYSYEQYF.

The V call is TRBV27, the J call TRBJ2-1, with TRBD2 as a possible D gene (6 bases). CDR1 and CDR2 (germline): MNHEY, SMNVEV (reference sequence). V shed 10 bases and J shed 9 bases, with 19 bases lying between them. The CDR3 loop spans 13 amino acids. In DNA form, the CDR3 reads TGTGCCACCATGACTAGAGCGCAGGCTGAGCAGTTCTTC. The encoded protein is CATMTRAQAEQFF.

J is TRBJ2-7 and V is TRBV4-1; the D is unclear. V lost 0 bases and J 7 bases, leaving 16 bases between the germline ends. The CDR3 contains 15 residues. CDR1 is MGHRA, CDR2 YSYEKL, per germline. CDR3 nucleotide sequence: TGCGCCAGCAGCCAAGACCCATCTCGAGGTTGGGAGCAGTACTTC. This translates into CASSQDPSRGWEQYF.

The table lists this clone with a few counts. The chain has TRBV2 and TRBJ2-3; D unresolved. This CDR3 is built from 13 residues. Trimming pared 4 bases from V and 6 bases from J, leaving 11 bases between. From germline, CDR1 is SNHLY and CDR2 FYNNEI. The DNA of the CDR3 is TGTGCCAGCAGTGGCGAGATCTGGGATACGCAGTATTTT. Amino acids: CASSGEIWDTQYF.

This clone was detected once. The gene calls are TRBV15 and TRBJ2-1; 7 bases align to TRBD1. This CDR3 contains 15 residues. The germline V gene encodes CDR1 LNHNV and CDR2 YYDKDF (reference sequence). Trimming at V came to 3 bases and at J to 2 bases, leaving 4 bases not matched to a gene. This CDR3 is CATSSRDSPYNEQFF. The CDR3 DNA is TGTGCCACCAGCAGCCGGGACAGCCCCTACAATGAGCAGTTCTTC.

CDR3 protein: CASSQAWGEETQYF. CDR3 nucleotide sequence: TGCGCCAGCAGCCAAGCGTGGGGCGAAGAGACCCAGTACTTC. The chain employs TRBV4-1 and TRBJ2-5; D might be TRBD1 (5 bases). Germline V lookup: CDR1 MGHRA, CDR2 YSYEKL. CDR3 length: 14 residues. Trimming cost V 1 base and J 3 bases, with 9 bases left between them.

This clone was seen a single time. J is TRBJ2-2 and V is TRBV15; D uncertain. Germline V CDR1 and CDR2: LNHNV, YYDKDF (reference sequence). The ends were cut back, 8 bases at V and 7 bases at J, with 17 bases in the middle. The CDR3 has 14 amino acids. The CDR3 region is CATSGRSDVGELFF. For the CDR3, the DNA is TGTGCCACCTCAGGACGAAGTGATGTCGGGGAGCTGTTTTTT.

The chain recombines TRBV10-3 with TRBJ2-7; D uncertain. The CDR3 loop spans 11 amino acids. Trimming removed 4 bases at V and 4 bases at J, with 5 bases between. The germline V gene encodes CDR1 ENHRY and CDR2 SYGVKD. CDR3 protein: CAISVRYEQYF. Here the CDR3 DNA reads TGTGCCATCAGTGTAAGGTACGAGCAGTACTTC.